This paragraph reports one T cell receptor beta chain. Germline CDR1 ENHRY, CDR2 SYGVKD. V lost 0 bases and J lost 4, with 16 bases in between. This CDR3 comprises 16 residues. This entry is derived from a study of blood T cell repertoires in COVID-19. Study context: T cells, B-cell-depleted T cells, or PBMCs provided the cDNA or gDNA that served as material.

Original analysis: Nucleated cell number was recorded as an estimate derived from reference gene primer amplification. Data came from immunoSEQ multiplex PCR; TCRdb stores just in-frame clones and leaves some out. V and J calls and clone size follow that table, whereas D and trimming were derived from the DNA. The sample contains hundreds of thousands of clones, roughly 85% of which appear only once. The sample taken for sequencing was peripheral blood. The chain recombines TRBV10-3 with TRBJ2-7, with D perhaps matching TRBD1 (6 bases). The TCR sequence derives from a man aged 50 or older with COVID-19, enrolled during active disease. The CDR3 region is CAISESGQGSPYEQYF. The CDR3 region has the DNA TGTGCCATCAGTGAGTCAGGGCAGGGGTCGCCTTACGAGCAGTACTTC.